These T cell receptor beta chains were read from a single sample in a study of Ad26.COV2.S vaccination and SARS-CoV-2 variants. Assay used: immunoSEQ multiplex PCR; TCRdb lists only in-frame clones, some missing. The data show around 240,000 clones, approximately 90% seen once. Specimen: peripheral blood, collected in a trial of Ad26.COV2.S vaccine versus placebo. The receptors originated from a person aged 18-65 years who received the Ad26.COV2.S COVID-19 vaccine or a placebo. CDR3s leave out the opening cysteine and the closing phenylalanine or tryptophan. The size of a clone is reported for some rows only, either as once, few or many, or as a class for expanded clones.

-	TRBJ1-2	TRBV10-3	AIPLGGDGYT
-	TRBJ1-1	TRBV5-4	ASSSSQGGTEAF
-	TRBJ2-1	TRBV27	ASSLAGGTDNEQF
-	TRBJ1-4	TRBV7-8	ASSLVLGGQGEKLF
medium-sized	TRBJ1-4	TRBV6-2/TRBV6-3	ASSYGLRWTVNEKLF
once	TRBJ1-1	TRBV5-5	ASSFDRPPTEAF
-	TRBJ2-7	TRBV5-1	ASSLKGLGYEQY
-	TRBJ2-1	TRBV11-2	ASSRTTVNYNEQF
-	TRBJ2-3	TRBV10-1	ARARDPPQY
-	TRBJ1-1	TRBV9	ASSPQVGTFEAF
-	TRBJ2-3	TRBV4-1	ASSQDMGRSTDTQY
-	TRBJ2-7	TRBV19	ASSIEGFPTYEQY
-	TRBJ2-3	TRBV28	ASSLSTDTQY
-	TRBJ1-2	TRBV7-9	ASSPTGGAYRGYT
-	TRBJ2-1	TRBV5-4	ASSPTVRGGEGEQF
-	TRBJ2-7	TRBV3-1/TRBV3-2	ASSQEGPLLGEQY
-	TRBJ1-6	TRBV11-3	ASSPGQGSPLH
-	TRBJ2-7	TRBV7-6	ASSPTDRPEEQY
once	TRBJ2-4	TRBV7-2	ASSLYGGIQY
-	TRBJ2-5	TRBV18	ASSPVGRDGVTQY
-	TRBJ1-1	TRBV4-3	ASSQDRSSGTEAF